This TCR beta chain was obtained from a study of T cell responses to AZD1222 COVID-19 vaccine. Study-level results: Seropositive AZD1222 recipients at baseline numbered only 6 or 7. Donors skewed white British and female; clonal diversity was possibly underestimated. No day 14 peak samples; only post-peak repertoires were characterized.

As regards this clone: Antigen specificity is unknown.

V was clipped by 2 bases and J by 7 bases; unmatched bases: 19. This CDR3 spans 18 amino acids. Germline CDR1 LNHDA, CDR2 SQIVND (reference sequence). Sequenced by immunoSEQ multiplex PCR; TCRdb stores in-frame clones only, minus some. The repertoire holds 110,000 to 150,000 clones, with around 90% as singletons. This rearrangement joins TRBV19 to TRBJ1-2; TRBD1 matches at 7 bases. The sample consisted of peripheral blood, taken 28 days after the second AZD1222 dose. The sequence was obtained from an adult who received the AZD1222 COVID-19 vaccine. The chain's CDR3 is CASSIRRDSSGLVGGYTF. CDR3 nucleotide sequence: TGTGCCAGTAGTATAAGGCGGGACAGCTCTGGATTAGTAGGTGGCTACACCTTC.